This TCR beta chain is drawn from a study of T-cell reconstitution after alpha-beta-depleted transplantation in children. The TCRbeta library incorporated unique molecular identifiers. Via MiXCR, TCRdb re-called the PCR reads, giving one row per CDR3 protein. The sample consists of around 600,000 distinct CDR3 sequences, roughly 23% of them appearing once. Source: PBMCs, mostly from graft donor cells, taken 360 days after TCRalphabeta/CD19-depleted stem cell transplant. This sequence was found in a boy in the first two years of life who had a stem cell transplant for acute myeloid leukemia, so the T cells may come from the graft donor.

The CDR3 nucleotides read TGTGCCAGCAGTGAATACACAGGGGCTAACTATGGCTACACCTTC. It yields the protein CASSEYTGANYGYTF. The chain uses TRBV6-1 and TRBJ1-2; 7 positions match TRBD1. The CDR3 extends over 15 amino acids. V lost 2 bases and J lost 0; bases outside the gene matches: 3. Germline CDR1 is MNHNS and CDR2 is SASEGT.